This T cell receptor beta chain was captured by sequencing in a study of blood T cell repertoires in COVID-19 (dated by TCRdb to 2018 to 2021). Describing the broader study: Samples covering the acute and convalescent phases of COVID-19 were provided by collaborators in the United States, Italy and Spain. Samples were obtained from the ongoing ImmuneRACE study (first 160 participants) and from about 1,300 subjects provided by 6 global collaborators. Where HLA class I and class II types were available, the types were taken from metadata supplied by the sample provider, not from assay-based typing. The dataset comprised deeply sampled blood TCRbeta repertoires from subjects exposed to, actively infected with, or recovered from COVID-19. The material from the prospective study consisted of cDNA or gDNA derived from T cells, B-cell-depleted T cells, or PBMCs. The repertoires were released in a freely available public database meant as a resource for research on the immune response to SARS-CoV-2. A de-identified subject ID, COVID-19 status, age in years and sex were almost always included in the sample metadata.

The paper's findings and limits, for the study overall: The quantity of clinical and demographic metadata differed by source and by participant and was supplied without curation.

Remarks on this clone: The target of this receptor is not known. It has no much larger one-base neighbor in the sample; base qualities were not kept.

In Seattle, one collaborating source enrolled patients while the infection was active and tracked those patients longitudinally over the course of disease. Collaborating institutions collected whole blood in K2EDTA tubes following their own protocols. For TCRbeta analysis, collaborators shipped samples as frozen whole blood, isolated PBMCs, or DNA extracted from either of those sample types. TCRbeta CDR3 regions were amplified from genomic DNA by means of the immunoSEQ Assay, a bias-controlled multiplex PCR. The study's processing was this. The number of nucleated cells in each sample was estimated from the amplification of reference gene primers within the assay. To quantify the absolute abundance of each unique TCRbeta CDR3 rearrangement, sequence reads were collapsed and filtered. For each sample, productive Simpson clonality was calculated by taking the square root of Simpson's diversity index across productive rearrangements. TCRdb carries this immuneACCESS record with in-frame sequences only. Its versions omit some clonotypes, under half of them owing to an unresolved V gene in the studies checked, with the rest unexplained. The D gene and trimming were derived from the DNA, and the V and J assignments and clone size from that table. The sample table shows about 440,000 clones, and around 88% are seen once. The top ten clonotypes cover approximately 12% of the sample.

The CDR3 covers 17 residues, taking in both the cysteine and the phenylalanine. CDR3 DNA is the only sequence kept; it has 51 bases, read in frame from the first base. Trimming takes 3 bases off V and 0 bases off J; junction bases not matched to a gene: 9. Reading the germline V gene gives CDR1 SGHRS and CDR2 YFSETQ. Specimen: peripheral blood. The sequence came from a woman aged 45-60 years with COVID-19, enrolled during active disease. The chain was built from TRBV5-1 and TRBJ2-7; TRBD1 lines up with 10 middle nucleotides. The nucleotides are TGCGCCAGCAGCTCACGACAGGGGGCCTCTAACTCCTACGAGCAGTACTTC. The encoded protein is CASSSRQGASNSYEQYF.